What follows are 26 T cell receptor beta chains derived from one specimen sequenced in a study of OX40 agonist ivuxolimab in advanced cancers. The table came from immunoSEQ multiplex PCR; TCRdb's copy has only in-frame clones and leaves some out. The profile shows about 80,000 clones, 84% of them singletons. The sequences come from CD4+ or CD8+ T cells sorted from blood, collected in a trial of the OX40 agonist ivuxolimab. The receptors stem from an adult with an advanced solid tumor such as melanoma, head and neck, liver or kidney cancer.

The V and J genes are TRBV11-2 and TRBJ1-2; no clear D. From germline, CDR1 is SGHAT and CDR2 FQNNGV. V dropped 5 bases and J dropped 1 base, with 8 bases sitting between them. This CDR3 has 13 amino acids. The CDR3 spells CASSPELNYGYTF. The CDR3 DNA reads TGTGCCAGCAGCCCTGAACTTAACTATGGCTACACCTTC.

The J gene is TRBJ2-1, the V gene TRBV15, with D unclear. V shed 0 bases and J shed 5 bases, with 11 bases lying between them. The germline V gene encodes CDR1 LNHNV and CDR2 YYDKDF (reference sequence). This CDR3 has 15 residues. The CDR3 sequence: CATSRDYLQNNEQFF. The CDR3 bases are TGTGCCACCAGCAGAGATTATTTACAGAACAATGAGCAGTTCTTC.

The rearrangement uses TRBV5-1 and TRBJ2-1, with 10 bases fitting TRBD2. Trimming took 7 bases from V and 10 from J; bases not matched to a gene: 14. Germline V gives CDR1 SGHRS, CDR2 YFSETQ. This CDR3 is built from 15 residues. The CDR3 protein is CASLESSSGSQEQFF. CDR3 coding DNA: TGCGCCAGCCTTGAGTCGTCTAGCGGGAGTCAGGAGCAGTTCTTC.

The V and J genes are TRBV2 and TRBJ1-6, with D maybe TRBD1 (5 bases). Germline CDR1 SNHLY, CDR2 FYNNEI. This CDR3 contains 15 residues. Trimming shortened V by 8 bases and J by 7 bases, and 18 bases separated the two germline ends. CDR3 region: CASESSGRGNSPLHF. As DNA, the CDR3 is TGTGCCAGCGAATCCTCAGGGAGGGGAAATTCACCCCTCCACTTT.

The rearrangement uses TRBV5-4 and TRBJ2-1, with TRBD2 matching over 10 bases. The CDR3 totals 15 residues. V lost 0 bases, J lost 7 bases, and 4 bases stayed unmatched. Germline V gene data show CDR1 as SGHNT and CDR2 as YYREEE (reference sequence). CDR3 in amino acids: CASSLGAGGPNEQFF. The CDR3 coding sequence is TGTGCCAGCAGCTTGGGAGCGGGAGGGCCGAATGAGCAGTTCTTC.

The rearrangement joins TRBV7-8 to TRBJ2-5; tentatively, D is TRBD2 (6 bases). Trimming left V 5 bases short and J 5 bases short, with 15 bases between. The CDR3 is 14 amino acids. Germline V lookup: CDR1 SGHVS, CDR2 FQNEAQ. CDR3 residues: CASSHGGTGETQYF. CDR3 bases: TGTGCCAGCAGCCATGGGGGGACTGGGGAGACCCAGTACTTC.

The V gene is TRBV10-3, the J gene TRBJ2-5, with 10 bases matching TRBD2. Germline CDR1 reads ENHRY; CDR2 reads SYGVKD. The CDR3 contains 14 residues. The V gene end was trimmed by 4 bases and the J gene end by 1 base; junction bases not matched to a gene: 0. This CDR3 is CAISGTSGQETQYF. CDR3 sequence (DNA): TGTGCCATCAGTGGGACTAGCGGCCAAGAGACCCAGTACTTC.

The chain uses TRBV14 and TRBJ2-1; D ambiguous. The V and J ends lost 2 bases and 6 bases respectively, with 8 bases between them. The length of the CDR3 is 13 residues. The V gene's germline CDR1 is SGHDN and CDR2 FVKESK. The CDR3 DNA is TGTGCCAGCAGCCAAATTCGAGGCAATGAGCAGTTCTTC. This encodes CASSQIRGNEQFF.

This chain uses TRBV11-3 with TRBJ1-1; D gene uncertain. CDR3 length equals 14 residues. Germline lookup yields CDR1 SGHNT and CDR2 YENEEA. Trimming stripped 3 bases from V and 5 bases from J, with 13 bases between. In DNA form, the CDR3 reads TGTGCCAGCAGCTTTTCCGGGCTCTCTACTGAAGCTTTCTTT. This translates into CASSFSGLSTEAFF.

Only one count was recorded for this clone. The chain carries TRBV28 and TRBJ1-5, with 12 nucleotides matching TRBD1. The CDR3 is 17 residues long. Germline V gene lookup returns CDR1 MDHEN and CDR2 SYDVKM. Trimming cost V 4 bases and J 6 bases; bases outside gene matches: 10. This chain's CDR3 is CASSSVRDRGRPQPQHF. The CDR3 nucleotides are TGTGCCAGCAGTTCGGTGAGGGACAGGGGGCGACCTCAGCCCCAGCATTTT.

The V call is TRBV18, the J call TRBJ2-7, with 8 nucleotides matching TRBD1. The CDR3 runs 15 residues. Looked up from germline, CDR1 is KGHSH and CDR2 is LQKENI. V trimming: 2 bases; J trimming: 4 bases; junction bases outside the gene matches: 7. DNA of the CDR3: TGTGCCAGCTCACCAAGCCAGGGGGCGAGGTACGAGCAGTACTTC. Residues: CASSPSQGARYEQYF. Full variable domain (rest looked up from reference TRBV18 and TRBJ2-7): NAGVMQNPRHLVRRRGQEARLRCSPMKGHSHVYWYRQLPEEGLKFMVYLQKENIIDESGMPKERFSAEFPKEGPSILRIQQVVRGDSAAYFCASSPSQGARYEQYFGPGTRLTVT.

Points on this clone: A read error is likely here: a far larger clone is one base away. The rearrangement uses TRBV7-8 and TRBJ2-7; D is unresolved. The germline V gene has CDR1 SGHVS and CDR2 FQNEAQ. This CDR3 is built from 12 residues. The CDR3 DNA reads TGCGCCAGCAGTGAGGCCGTGTACGAGCAGTACTTC. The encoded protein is CASSEAVYEQYF.

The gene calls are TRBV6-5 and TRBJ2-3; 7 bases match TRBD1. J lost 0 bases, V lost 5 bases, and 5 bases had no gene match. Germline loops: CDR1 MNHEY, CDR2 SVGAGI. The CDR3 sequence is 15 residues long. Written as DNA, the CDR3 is TGTGCCAGCAGTCCCAGGGGGACGAGCACAGATACGCAGTATTTT. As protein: CASSPRGTSTDTQYF.

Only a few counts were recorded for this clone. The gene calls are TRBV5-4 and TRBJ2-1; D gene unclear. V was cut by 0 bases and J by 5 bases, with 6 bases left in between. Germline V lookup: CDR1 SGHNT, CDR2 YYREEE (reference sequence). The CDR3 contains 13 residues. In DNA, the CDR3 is TGTGCCAGCAGCTTGGGCGCGCACAATGAGCAGTTCTTC. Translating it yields CASSLGAHNEQFF.

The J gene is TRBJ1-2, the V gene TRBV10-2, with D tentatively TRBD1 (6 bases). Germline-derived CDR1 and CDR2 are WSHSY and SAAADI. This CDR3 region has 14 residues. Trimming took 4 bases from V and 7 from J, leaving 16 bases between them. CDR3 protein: CASSVGTGAPGYTF. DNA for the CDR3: TGCGCCAGCAGTGTCGGGACGGGGGCCCCTGGCTACACCTTC.

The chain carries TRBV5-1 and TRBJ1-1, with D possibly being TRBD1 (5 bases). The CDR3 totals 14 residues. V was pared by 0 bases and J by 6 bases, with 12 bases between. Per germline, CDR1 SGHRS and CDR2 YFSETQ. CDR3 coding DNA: TGCGCCAGCAGCTTGGGGGGGACGGTACCTGAAGCTTTCTTT. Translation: CASSLGGTVPEAFF.

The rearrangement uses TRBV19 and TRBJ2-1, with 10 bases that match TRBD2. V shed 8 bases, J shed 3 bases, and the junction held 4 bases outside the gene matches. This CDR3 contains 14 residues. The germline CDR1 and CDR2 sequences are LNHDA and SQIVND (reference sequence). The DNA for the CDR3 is TGTGCCAGTTGTCCTAGCGGGAGCTACAATGAGCAGTTCTTC. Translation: CASCPSGSYNEQFF.

The CDR3 region is CASSFADRGWLAFF. CDR3 DNA sequence: TGTGCCAGCAGCTTCGCCGACAGGGGGTGGTTAGCTTTCTTT. The chain combines TRBV7-9 with TRBJ1-1; 9 nucleotides match TRBD1. J was trimmed by 10 bases and V by 3 bases; bases with no gene match: 9. The CDR3 spans 14 residues. Germline values: CDR1 SEHNR, CDR2 FQNEAQ (reference sequence).

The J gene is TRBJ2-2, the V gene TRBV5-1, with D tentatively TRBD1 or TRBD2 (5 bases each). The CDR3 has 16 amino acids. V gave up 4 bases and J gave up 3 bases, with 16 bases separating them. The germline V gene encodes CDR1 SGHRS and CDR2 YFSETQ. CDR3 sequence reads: CASSLVGGSDTGELFF. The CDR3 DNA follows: TGCGCCAGCAGCCTGGTTGGGGGTTCGGACACCGGGGAGCTGTTTTTT.

The CDR3 DNA follows: TGTGCCACCAAGGGGCGTGGGCAGGACAATCAGCCCCAGCATTTT. This sequence encodes CATKGRGQDNQPQHF. The V gene is TRBV10-3, the J gene TRBJ1-5; a weak D match, TRBD1 (5 bases). Germline V gives CDR1 ENHRY, CDR2 SYGVKD. This CDR3 is 15 amino acids long. Trimming shortened V by 10 bases and J by 3 bases, and 19 bases separated the two germline ends.

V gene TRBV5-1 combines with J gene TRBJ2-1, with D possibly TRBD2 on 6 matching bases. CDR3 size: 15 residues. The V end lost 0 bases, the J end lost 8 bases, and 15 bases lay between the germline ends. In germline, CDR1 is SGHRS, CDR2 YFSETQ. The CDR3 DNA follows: TGCGCCAGCAGCTTGGGAGGTAGCGGAGGAGATGAGCAGTTCTTC. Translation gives CASSLGGSGGDEQFF.

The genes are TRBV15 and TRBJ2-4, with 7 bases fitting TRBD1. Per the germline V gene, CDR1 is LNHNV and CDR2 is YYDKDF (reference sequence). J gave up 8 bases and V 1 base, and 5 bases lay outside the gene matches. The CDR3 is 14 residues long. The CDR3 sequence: CATSRGQGTDIQYF. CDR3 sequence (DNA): TGTGCCACCAGCAGAGGACAGGGTACGGACATTCAGTACTTC.

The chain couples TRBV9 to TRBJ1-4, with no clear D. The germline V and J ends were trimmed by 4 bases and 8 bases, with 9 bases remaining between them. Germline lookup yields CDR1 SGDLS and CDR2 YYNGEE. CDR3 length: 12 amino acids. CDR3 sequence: CASSFGGEKLFF. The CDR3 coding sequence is TGTGCCAGCAGCTTCGGCGGAGAAAAACTGTTTTTT.

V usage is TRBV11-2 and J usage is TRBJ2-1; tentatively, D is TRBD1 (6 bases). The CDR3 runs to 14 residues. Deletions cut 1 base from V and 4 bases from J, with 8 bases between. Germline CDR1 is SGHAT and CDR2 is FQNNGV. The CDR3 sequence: CASSLAGAYNEQFF. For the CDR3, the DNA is TGTGCCAGCAGCTTAGCAGGGGCTTACAATGAGCAGTTCTTC.

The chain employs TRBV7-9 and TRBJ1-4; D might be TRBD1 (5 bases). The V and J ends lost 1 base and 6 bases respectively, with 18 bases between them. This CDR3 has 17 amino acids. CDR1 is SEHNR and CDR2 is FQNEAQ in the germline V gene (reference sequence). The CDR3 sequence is CASSLGGSLVPDEKLFF. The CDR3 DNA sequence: TGTGCCAGCAGCTTAGGGGGGAGTCTGGTGCCCGATGAAAAACTGTTTTTT.

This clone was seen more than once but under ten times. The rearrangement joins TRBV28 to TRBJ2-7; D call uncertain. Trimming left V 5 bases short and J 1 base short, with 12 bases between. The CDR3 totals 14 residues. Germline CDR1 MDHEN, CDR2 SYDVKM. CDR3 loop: CASSRPYGSYEQYF. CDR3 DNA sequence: TGTGCCAGCAGTCGCCCGTACGGGTCCTACGAGCAGTACTTC.